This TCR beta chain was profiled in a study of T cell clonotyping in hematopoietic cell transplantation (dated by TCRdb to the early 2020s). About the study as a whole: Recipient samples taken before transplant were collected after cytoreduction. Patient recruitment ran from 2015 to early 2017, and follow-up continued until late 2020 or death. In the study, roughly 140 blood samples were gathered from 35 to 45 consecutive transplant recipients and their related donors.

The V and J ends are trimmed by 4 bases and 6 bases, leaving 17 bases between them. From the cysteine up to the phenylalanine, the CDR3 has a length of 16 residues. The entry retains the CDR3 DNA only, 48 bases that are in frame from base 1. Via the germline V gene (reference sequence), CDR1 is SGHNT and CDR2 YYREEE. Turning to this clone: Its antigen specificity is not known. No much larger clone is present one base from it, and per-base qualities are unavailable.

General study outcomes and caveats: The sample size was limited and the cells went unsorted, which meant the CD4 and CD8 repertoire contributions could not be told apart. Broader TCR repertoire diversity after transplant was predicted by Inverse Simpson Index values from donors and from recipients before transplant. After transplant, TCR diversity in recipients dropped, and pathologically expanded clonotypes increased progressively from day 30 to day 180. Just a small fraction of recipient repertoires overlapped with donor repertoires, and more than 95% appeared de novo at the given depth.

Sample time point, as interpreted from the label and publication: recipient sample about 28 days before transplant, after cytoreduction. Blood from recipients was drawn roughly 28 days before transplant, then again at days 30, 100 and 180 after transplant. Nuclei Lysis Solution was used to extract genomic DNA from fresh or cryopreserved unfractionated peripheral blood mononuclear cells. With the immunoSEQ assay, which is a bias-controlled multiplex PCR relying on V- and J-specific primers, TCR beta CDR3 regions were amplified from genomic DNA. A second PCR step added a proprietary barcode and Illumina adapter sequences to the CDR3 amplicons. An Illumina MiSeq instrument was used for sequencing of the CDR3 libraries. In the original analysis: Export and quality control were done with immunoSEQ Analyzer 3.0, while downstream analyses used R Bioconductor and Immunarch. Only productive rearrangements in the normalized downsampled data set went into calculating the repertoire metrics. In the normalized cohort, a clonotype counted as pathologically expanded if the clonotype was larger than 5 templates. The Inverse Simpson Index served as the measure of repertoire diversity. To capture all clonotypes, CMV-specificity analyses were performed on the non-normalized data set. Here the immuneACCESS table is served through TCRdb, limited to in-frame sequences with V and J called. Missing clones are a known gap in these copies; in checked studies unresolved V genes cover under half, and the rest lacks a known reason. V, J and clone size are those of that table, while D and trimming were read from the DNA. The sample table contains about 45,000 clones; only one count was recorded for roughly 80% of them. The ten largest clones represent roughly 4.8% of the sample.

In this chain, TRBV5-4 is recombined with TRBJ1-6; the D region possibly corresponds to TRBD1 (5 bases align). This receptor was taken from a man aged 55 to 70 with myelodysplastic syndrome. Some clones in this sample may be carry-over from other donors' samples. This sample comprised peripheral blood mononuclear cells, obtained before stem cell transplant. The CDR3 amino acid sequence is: CASSPRTGTVNSPLHF. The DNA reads TGTGCCAGCAGCCCGCGAACCGGGACGGTTAATTCACCCCTCCACTTT.